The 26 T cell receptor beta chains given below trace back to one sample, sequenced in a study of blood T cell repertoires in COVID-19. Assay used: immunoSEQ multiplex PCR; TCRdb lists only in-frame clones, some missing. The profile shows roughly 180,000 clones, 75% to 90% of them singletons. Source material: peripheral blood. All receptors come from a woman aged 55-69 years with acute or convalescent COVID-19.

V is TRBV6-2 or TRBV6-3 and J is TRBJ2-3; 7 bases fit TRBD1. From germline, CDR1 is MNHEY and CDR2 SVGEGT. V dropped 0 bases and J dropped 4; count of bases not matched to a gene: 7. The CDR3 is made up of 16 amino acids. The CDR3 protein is CASSYSRGGVADTQYF. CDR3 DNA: TGTGCCAGCAGTTACTCGAGAGGGGGCGTCGCAGATACGCAGTATTTT.

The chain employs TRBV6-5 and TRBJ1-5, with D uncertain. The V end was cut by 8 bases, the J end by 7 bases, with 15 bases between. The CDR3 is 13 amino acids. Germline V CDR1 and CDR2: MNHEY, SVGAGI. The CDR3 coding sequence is TGTGCCAGCTCGACTTCGATCGACCAGCCCCAGCATTTT. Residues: CASSTSIDQPQHF.

CDR3 coding DNA: TGCGCCAGCAGCTTCTTGGACAGGGGGGAGGCAGATACGCAGTATTTT. It is translated as CASSFLDRGEADTQYF. The chain joins TRBV5-1 to TRBJ2-3; 10 bases fit TRBD1. Per the germline V gene, CDR1 is SGHRS and CDR2 is YFSETQ. This CDR3 is built from 16 residues. V was pared by 2 bases and J by 4 bases, with 7 bases of the junction left unmatched.

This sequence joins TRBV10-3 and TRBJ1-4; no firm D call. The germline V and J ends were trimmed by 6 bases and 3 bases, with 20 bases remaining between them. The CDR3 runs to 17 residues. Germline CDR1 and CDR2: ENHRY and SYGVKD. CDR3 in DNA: TGTGCCATCAGAGACCACACCTCGGGGAACTCTAATGAAAAACTGTTTTTT. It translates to CAIRDHTSGNSNEKLFF.

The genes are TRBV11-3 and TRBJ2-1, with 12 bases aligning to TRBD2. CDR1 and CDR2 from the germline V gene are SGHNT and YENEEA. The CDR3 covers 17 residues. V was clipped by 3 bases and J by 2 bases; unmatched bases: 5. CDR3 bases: TGTGCCAGCAGCTTGCTAGCGGGAGGGATCGCCTACAATGAGCAGTTCTTC. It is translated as CASSLLAGGIAYNEQFF.

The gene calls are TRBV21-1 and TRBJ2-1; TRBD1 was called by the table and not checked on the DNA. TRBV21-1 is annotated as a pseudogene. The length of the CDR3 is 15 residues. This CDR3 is CASSKVAGFHNEQFF. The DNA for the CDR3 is TGTGCCAGCAGCAAAGTAGCAGGGTTCCACAATGAGCAGTTCTTC.

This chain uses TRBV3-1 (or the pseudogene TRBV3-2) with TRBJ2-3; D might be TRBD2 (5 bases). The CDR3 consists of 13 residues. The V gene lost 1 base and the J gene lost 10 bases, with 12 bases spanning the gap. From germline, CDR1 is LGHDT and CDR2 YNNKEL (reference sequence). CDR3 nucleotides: TGTGCCAGCAGCCAAGGGGTGGGAGAGGCGCAGTATTTT. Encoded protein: CASSQGVGEAQYF.

The CDR3 protein is CASSEAGGQIPQHF. CDR3 nucleotide sequence: TGTGCCAGCAGTGAAGCGGGGGGACAGATACCCCAGCATTTT. The chain employs TRBV6-1 and TRBJ1-5; 7 nucleotides agree with TRBD1. Germline CDR1 MNHNS, CDR2 SASEGT. V gave up 0 bases and J gave up 10 bases; unmatched junction bases: 6. This CDR3 comprises 14 residues.

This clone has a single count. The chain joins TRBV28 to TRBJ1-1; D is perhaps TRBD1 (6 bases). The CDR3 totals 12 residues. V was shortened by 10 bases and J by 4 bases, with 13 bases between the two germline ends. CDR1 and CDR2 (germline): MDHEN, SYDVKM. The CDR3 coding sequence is TGTGCCACACAGACAGGAGGCACTGAAGCTTTCTTT. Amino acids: CATQTGGTEAFF.

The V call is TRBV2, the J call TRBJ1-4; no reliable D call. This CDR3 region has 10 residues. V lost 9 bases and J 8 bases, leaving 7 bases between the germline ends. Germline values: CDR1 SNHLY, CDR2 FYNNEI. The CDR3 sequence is CASSGEKLFF. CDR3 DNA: TGTGCCAGTTCCGGGGAAAAACTGTTTTTT.

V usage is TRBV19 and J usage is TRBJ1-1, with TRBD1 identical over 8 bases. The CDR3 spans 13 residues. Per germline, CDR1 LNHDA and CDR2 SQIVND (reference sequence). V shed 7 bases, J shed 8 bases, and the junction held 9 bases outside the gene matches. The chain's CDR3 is CASNSRGLGEAFF. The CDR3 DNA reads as TGTGCCAGTAACTCCAGGGGGCTTGGCGAAGCTTTCTTT.

CDR3 nucleotide sequence: TGTGCCAGCAGTTACGGGGGACTAGCGGGTAGCTCCTACAATGAGCAGTTCTTC. Amino acid sequence: CASSYGGLAGSSYNEQFF. This sequence joins TRBV6-2 or TRBV6-3 and TRBJ2-1; 12 positions match TRBD2. J was trimmed by 0 bases and V by 2 bases; bases with no gene match: 5. The V gene's germline CDR1 is MNHEY and CDR2 SVGEGT. This CDR3 comprises 18 residues.

CDR3 amino acids: CAWRETSGSWNEQFF. DNA for the CDR3: TGTGCCTGGAGGGAGACTAGCGGGAGCTGGAATGAGCAGTTCTTC. This chain links TRBV30 with TRBJ2-1; 12 nucleotides line up with TRBD2. With 3 bases clipped from V and 7 bases from J, the junction kept 7 bases outside the gene matches. CDR3 size: 15 residues. In germline, CDR1 is GTSNPN, CDR2 SVGIG (reference sequence).

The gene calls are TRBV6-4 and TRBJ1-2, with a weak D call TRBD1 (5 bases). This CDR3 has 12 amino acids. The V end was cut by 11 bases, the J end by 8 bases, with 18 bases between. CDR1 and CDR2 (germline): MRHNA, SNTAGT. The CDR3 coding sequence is TGTGCCCTCGGCCCGGGGGGAAGAGGCTACACCTTC. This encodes CALGPGGRGYTF.

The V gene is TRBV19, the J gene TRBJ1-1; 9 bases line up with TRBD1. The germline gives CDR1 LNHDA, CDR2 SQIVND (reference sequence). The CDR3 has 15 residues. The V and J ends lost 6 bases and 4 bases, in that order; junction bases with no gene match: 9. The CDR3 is CASSTGTGFGTEAFF. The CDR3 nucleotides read TGTGCCAGTAGCACCGGGACAGGGTTTGGCACTGAAGCTTTCTTT.

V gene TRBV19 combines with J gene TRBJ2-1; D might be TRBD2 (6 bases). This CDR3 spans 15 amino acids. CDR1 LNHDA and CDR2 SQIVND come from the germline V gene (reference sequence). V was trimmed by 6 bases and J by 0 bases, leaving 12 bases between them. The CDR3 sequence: CASRVADSSYNEQFF. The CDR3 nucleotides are TGTGCCAGTAGGGTAGCGGATAGCTCCTACAATGAGCAGTTCTTC. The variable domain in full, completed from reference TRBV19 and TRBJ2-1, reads DGGITQSPKYLFRKEGQNVTLSCEQNLNHDAMYWYRQDPGQGLRLIYYSQIVNDFQKGDIAEGYSVSREKKESFPLTVTSAQKNPTAFYLCASRVADSSYNEQFFGPGTRLTVL.

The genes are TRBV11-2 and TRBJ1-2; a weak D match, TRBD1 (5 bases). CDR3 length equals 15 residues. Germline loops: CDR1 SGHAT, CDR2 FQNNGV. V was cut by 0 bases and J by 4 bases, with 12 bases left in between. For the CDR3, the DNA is TGTGCCAGCAGCTTAGAGTGGAGGGGCCTCTATGGCTACACCTTC. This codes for CASSLEWRGLYGYTF. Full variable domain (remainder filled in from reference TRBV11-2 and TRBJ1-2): EAGVAQSPRYKIIEKRQSVAFWCNPISGHATLYWYQQILGQGPKLLIQFQNNGVVDDSQLPKDRFSAERLKGVDSTLKIQPAKLEDSAVYLCASSLEWRGLYGYTFGSGTRLTVV.

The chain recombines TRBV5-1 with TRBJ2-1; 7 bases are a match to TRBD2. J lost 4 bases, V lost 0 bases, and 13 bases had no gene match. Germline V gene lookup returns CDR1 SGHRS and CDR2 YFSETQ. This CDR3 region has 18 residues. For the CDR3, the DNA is TGCGCCAGCAGCTTGGGGTTAAGTGGGCGGGAGAGGTACAATGAGCAGTTCTTC. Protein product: CASSLGLSGRERYNEQFF.

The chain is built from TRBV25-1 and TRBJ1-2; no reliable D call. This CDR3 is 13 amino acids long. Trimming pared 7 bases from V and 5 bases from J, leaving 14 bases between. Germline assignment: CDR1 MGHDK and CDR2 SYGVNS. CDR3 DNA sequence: TGTGCCAGCAAAAGAGGGAGGGAATATGGCTACACCTTC. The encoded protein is CASKRGREYGYTF.

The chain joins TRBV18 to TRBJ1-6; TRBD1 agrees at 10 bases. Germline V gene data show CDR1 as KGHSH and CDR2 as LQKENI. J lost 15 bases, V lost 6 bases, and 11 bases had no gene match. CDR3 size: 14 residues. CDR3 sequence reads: CASSLRDRGPDLHF. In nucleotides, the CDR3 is TGTGCCAGCTCTCTCCGGGACAGGGGCCCTGACCTCCACTTT. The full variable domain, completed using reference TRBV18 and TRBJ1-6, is NAGVMQNPRHLVRRRGQEARLRCSPMKGHSHVYWYRQLPEEGLKFMVYLQKENIIDESGMPKERFSAEFPKEGPSILRIQQVVRGDSAAYFCASSLRDRGPDLHFGNGTRLTVT.

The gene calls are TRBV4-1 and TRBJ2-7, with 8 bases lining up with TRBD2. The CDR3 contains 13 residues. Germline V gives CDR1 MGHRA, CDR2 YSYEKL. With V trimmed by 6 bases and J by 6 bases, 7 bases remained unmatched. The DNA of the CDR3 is TGCGCCAGCAGGCCAGCGGGAGAGGGCGAGCAGTACTTC. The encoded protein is CASRPAGEGEQYF.

The CDR3 nucleotides read TGTGCCAGCAGCACCATTCGGGAGGCACCTTTCTATGGCTACACCTTC. Amino acids: CASSTIREAPFYGYTF. The chain carries TRBV9 and TRBJ1-2; D unclear. Trimming stripped 4 bases from V and 4 bases from J, with 20 bases between. The CDR3 covers 16 residues. Germline CDR1 reads SGDLS; CDR2 reads YYNGEE.

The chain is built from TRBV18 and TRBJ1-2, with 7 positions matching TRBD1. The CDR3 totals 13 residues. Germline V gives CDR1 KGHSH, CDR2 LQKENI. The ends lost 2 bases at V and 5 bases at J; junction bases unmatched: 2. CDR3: CASSPSGGYGYTF. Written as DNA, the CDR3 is TGTGCCAGCTCACCATCAGGGGGTTATGGCTACACCTTC.

CDR3 protein: CASSMVRANTEAFF. CDR3 coding DNA: TGTGCCAGTAGTATGGTGAGGGCGAACACTGAAGCTTTCTTT. This chain uses TRBV19 with TRBJ1-1; D is undetermined. This CDR3 contains 14 residues. CDR1 is LNHDA, CDR2 SQIVND, per germline (reference sequence). The V gene lost 3 bases and the J gene lost 1 base, with 9 bases spanning the gap.

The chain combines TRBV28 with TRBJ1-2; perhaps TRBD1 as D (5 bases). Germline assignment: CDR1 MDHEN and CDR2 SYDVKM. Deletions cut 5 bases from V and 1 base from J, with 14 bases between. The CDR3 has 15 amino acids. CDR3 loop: CASSPLNGGNYGYTF. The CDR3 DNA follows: TGTGCCAGCAGTCCTCTAAACGGGGGTAACTATGGCTACACCTTC.

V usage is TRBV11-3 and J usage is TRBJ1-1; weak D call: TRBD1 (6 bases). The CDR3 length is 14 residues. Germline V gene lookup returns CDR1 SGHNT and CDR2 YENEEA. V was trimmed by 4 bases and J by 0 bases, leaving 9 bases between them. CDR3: CASSSGQMNTEAFF. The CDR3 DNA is TGTGCCAGCAGCTCCGGACAGATGAACACTGAAGCTTTCTTT. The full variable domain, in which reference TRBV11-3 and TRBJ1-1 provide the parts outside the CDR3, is EAGVVQSPRYKIIEKKQPVAFWCNPISGHNTLYWYLQNLGQGPELLIRYENEEAVDDSQLPKDRFSAERLKGVDSTLKIQPAELGDSAVYLCASSSGQMNTEAFFGQGTRLTVV.